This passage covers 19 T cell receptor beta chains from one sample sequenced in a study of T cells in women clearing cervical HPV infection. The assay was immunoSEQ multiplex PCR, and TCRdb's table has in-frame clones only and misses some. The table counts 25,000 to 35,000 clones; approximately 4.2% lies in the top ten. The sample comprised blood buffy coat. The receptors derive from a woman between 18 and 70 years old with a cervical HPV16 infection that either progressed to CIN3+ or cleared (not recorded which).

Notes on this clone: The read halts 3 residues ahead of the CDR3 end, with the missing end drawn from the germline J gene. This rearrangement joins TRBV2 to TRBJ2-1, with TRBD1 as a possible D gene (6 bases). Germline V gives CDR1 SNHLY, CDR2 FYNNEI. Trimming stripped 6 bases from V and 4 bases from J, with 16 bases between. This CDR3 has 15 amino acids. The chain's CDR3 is CASSLDSLIYNEQFF. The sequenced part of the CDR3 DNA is TGTGCCAGCAGCCTGGACAGCCTAATTTACAATGAG. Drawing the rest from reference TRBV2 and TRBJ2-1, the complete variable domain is EPEVTQTPSHQVTQMGQEVILRCVPISNHLYFYWYRQILGQKVEFLVSFYNNEISEKSEIFDDQFSVERPDGSNFTLKIRSTKLEDSAMYFCASSLDSLIYNEQFFGPGTRLTVL.

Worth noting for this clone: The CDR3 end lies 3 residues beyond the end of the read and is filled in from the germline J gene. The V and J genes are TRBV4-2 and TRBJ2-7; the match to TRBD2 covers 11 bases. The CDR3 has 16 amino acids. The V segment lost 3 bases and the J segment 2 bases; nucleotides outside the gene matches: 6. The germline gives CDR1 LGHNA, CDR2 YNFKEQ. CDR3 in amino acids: CASSQSGSGGAYEQYF. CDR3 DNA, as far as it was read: TGTGCCAGCAGCCAGTCTGGTAGCGGGGGGGCCTACGAG.

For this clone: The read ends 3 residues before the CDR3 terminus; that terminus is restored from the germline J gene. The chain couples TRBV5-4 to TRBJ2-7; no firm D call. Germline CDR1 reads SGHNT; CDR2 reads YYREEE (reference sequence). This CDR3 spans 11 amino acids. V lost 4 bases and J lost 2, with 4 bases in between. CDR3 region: CASSQTYEQYF. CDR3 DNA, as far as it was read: TGTGCCAGCAGCCAAACCTACGAG.

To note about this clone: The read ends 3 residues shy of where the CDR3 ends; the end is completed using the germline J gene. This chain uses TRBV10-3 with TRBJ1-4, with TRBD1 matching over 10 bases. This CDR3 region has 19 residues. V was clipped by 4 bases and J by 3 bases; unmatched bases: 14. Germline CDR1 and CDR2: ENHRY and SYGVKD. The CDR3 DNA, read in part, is TGTGCCATCAGTGCAGTCCCGGGACAGGGGTTGAGGGCTAATGAAAAA. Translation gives CAISAVPGQGLRANEK. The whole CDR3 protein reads CAISAVPGQGLRANEKLFF.

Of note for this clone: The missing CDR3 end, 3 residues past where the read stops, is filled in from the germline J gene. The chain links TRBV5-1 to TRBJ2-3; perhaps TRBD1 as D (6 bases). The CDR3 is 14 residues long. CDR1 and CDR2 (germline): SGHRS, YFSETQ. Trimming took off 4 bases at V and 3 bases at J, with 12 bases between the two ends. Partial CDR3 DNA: TGCGCCAGCAGCGCCGGACAGTTTACAGATACG. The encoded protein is CASSAGQFTDT. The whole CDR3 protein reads CASSAGQFTDTQYF.

The CDR3 DNA, read in part, is TGTGCCAGCAGCCCAAGGGGAGGCAATCAGCCC. The encoded protein is CASSPRGGNQP. The whole CDR3 reads CASSPRGGNQPQHF. J is TRBJ1-5 and V is TRBV7-2; TRBD1 is a possible D gene (5 bases). Read coverage stops 3 residues before the CDR3 terminus; the germline J gene supplies the remainder. V was trimmed by 5 bases and J by 2 bases, leaving 10 bases between them. The germline gives CDR1 SGHTA, CDR2 FQGNSA. This CDR3 spans 14 amino acids.

The part of the CDR3 DNA that was read is TGTGCCAGCAGTTACACGGAGCGCCTCACAGATACG. Translation gives CASSYTERLTDT. The whole CDR3 sequence reads CASSYTERLTDTQYF. V gene TRBV6-2 or TRBV6-3 combines with J gene TRBJ2-3; D not resolved. Sequencing ends 3 residues short of the CDR3 end; the germline J gene provides the rest. The CDR3 is made up of 15 amino acids. CDR1 is MNHEY, CDR2 SVGEGT, per germline. The V gene lost 2 bases and the J gene lost 2 bases, with 11 bases spanning the gap.

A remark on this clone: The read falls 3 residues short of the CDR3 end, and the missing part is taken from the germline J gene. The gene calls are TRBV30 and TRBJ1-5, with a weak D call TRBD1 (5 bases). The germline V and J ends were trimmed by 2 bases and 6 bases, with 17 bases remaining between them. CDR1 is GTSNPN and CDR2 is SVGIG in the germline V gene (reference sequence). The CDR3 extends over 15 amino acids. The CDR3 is CAWSRGLANGQPQHF. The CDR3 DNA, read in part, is TGTGCCTGGAGTAGGGGACTCGCAAACGGTCAGCCC.

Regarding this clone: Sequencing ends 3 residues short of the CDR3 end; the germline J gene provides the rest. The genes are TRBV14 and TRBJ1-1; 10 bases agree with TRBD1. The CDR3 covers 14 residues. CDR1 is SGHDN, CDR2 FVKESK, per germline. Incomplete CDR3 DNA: TGTGCCAGCAGCTCTTCTGGACAGGGGGTGGGA. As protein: CASSSSGQGVG. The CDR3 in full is CASSSSGQGVGAFF. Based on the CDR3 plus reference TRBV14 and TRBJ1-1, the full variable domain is EAGVTQFPSHSVIEKGQTVTLRCDPISGHDNLYWYRRVMGKEIKFLLHFVKESKQDESGMPNNRFLAERTGGTYSTLKVQPAELEDSGVYFCASSSSGQGVGAFFGQGTRLTVV.

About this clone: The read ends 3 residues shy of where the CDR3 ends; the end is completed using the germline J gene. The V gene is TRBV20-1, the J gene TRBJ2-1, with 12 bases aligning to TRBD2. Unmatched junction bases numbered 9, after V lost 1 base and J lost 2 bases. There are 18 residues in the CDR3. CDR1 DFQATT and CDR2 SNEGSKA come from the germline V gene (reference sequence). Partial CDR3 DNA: TGCAGTGCTAGAGGCCTAGCGGGAGGGCCCCCAGCCTACAATGAG. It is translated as CSARGLAGGPPAYNE. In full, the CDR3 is CSARGLAGGPPAYNEQFF.

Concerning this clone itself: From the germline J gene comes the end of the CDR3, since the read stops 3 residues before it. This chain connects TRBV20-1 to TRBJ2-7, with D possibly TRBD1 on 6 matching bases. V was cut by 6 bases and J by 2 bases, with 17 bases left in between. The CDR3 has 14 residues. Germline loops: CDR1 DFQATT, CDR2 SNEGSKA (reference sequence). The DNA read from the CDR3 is TGCAGTGCCCCGAAAGACAGACAGGCCTACGAG. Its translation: CSAPKDRQAYE. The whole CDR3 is CSAPKDRQAYEQYF.

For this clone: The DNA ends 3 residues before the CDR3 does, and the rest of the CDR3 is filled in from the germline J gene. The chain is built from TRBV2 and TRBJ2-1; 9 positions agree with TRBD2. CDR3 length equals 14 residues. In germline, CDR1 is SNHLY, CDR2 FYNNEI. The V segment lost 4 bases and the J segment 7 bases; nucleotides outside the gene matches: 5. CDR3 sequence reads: CASSGVAGVNEQFF. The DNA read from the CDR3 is TGTGCCAGCAGTGGAGTAGCGGGAGTTAATGAG. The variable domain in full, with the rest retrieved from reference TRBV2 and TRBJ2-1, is EPEVTQTPSHQVTQMGQEVILRCVPISNHLYFYWYRQILGQKVEFLVSFYNNEISEKSEIFDDQFSVERPDGSNFTLKIRSTKLEDSAMYFCASSGVAGVNEQFFGPGTRLTVL.

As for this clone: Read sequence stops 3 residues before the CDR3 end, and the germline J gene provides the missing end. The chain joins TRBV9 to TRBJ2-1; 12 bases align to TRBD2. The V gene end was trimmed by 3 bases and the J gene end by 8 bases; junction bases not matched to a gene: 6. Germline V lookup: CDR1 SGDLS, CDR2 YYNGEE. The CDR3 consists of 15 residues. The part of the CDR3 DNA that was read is TGTGCCAGCAGCGCCACTAGCGGGAGGATGGATGAG. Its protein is CASSATSGRMDE. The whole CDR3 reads CASSATSGRMDEQFF.

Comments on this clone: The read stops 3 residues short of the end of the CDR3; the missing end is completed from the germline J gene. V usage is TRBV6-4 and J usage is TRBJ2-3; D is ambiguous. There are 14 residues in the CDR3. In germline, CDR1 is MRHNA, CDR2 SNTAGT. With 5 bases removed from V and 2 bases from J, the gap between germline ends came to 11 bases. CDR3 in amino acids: CASSPSFVTDTQYF. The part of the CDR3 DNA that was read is TGTGCCAGCAGTCCCTCGTTTGTCACAGATACG.

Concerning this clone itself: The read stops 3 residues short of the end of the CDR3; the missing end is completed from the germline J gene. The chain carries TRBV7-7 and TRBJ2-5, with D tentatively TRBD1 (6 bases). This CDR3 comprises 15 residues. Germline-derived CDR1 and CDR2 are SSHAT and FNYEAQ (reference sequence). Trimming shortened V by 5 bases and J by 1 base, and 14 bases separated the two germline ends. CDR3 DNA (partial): TGTGCCAGCAGCCCTAACCTAGGGGGCCAAGAGACC. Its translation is CASSPNLGGQET. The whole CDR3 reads CASSPNLGGQETQYF.

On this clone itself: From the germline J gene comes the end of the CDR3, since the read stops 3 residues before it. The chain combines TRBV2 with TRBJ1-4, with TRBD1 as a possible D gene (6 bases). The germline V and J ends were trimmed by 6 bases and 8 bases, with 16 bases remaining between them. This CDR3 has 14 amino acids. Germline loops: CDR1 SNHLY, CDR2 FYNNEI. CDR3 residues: CASRRGQGEEKLFF. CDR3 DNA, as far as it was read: TGTGCCAGCAGGCGGGGGCAGGGTGAAGAAAAA. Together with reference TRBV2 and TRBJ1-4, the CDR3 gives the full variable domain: EPEVTQTPSHQVTQMGQEVILRCVPISNHLYFYWYRQILGQKVEFLVSFYNNEISEKSEIFDDQFSVERPDGSNFTLKIRSTKLEDSAMYFCASRRGQGEEKLFFGSGTQLSVL.

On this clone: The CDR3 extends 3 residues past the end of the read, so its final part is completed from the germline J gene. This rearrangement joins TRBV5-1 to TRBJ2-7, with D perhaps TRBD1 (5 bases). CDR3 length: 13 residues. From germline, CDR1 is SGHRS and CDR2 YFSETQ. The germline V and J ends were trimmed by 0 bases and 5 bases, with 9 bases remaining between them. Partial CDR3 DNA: TGCGCCAGCAGCTTGGAGGGGTTAAACGAG. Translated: CASSLEGLNE. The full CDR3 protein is CASSLEGLNEQYF.

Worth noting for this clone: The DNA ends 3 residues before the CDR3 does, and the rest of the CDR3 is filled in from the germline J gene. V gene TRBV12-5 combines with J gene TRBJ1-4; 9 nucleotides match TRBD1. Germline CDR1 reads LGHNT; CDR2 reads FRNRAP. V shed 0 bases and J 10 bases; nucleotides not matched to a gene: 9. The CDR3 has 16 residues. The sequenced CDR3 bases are TGTGCTAGTGGTTTGGTACTTGACAGGGGGGTGTCAAAA. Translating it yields CASGLVLDRGVSK. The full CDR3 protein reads CASGLVLDRGVSKLFF.

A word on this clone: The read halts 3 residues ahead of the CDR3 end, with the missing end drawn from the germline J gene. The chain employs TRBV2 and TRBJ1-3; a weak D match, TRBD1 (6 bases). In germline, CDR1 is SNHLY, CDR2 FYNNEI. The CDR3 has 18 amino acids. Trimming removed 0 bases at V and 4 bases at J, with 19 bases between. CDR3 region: CASSEAHVGGAPGNTIYF. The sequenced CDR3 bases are TGTGCCAGCAGTGAAGCGCATGTGGGGGGGGCGCCCGGAAACACC.